This T cell receptor beta chain was profiled in a study of cytomegalovirus exposure and HLA in healthy donors. 13 Jbeta primers and 60 Vbeta primers were used for the PCR. Here immunoSEQ multiplex PCR was the method, and the copy in TCRdb shows in-frame clones only, minus some. The table lists almost 200,000 clones, 65% to 90% of them singletons, with 2% to 2.5% in the top ten. There are a few counts of this clone. The TCR comes from a woman between 45 and 60 years old in good health and CMV-seronegative. The sequenced sample consisted of PBMCs.

The CDR3 spells CASSSGTGDGTEAFF. For the CDR3, the DNA is TGTGCCAGCAGCTCCGGGACAGGGGATGGCACTGAAGCTTTCTTT. The rearrangement joins TRBV7-3 to TRBJ1-1, with 10 bases matching TRBD1. Germline CDR1 and CDR2: SGHTA and FQGTGA. The ends lost 4 bases at V and 4 bases at J; junction bases unmatched: 6. CDR3 length: 15 residues.